Below, 7 T cell receptor beta chains from the same sample are listed, as sequenced in a study of naive and memory T cell subsets. Study-wide findings and caveats: Especially in CD8 cells, naive repertoires contained a few larger clonotypes, possibly CD45RA-re-expressing memory cells.

Both TRBC1 and TRBC2 were covered by a beta constant-region primer of two equimolar oligonucleotides. Nested alpha and beta constant-region primers with the SP2 primer drove four PCR rounds on ligated cDNA. TCRdb fed the UMI-ligation and nested PCR reads into MiXCR, producing one record per CDR3 protein. Counted here are fewer than 150,000 distinct CDR3 sequences, approximately 21% occurring once; the ten biggest clones make up roughly 0.63%. Their antigens remain unidentified. The sample consisted of naive CD8+ T cells from blood. The receptors derive from a human donor in good health.

This clonotype was counted only a few times. The chain carries TRBV7-8 and TRBJ2-1, with D unclear. V was pared by 5 bases and J by 8 bases, with 16 bases between. This CDR3 is 14 amino acids long. The V gene's germline CDR1 is SGHVS and CDR2 FQNEAQ. The CDR3 sequence: CASSPSWGSHEQFF. The CDR3 coding sequence is TGTGCCAGCAGCCCCAGTTGGGGTAGCCATGAGCAGTTCTTC.

J is TRBJ2-3 and V is TRBV28; D tentatively fits TRBD1 or TRBD2 (6 bases each). The germline V gene has CDR1 MDHEN and CDR2 SYDVKM. This CDR3 has 19 residues. V was clipped by 3 bases and J by 0 bases, with 22 bases between them. The CDR3 bases are TGTGCCAGCAGTTTGAGGGGGGCCGGGGCGCGATATAGCACAGATACGCAGTATTTT. As protein: CASSLRGAGARYSTDTQYF.

This rearrangement joins TRBV4-3 to TRBJ2-1, with TRBD1 matching over 9 bases. With 3 bases clipped from V and 4 bases from J, the junction kept 7 bases outside the gene matches. This CDR3 has 16 amino acids. Germline V gives CDR1 LGHNA, CDR2 YSLEER. Here the CDR3 DNA reads TGCGCCAGCAGCCATGACCGGGACAGGGTATACAATGAGCAGTTCTTC. Encoded protein: CASSHDRDRVYNEQFF.

The chain combines TRBV20-1 with TRBJ1-2, with no clear D. Per germline, CDR1 DFQATT and CDR2 SNEGSKA (reference sequence). Trimming took 5 bases from V and 5 from J, leaving 9 bases between them. The CDR3 totals 11 residues. The DNA of the CDR3 is TGCAGTGCTCCCGACGGGTATGGCTACACCTTC. The encoded protein is CSAPDGYGYTF.

The chain combines TRBV6-2 or TRBV6-3 with TRBJ2-7; either TRBD1 or TRBD2 may supply D (5 bases each). This CDR3 region has 14 residues. The germline V gene has CDR1 MNHEY and CDR2 SVGEGT. The V end lost 7 bases, the J end lost 3 bases, and 16 bases lay between the germline ends. The CDR3 nucleotides are TGTGCCAGCAAAATCGGGACGGCTAGCTACGAGCAGTACTTC. Residues: CASKIGTASYEQYF.

This clonotype was seen more than once but under ten times. This chain links TRBV20-1 with TRBJ2-1, with 8 bases lining up with TRBD1. V was clipped by 0 bases and J by 10 bases; unmatched bases: 8. Germline loops: CDR1 DFQATT, CDR2 SNEGSKA (reference sequence). This CDR3 comprises 14 residues. CDR3 sequence (DNA): TGCAGTGCTAGAGATCAGGACAGGGAAGTGGAGCAGTTCTTC. This encodes CSARDQDREVEQFF.

This clonotype occurred a few times. The V and J genes are TRBV9 and TRBJ2-1; TRBD1 aligns across 9 bases. The CDR3 runs to 15 residues. J lost 4 bases, V lost 4 bases, and 6 bases had no gene match. CDR1 and CDR2 (germline): SGDLS, YYNGEE. CDR3 bases: TGTGCCAGCAGCACCCGACAGGGGGATTACAATGAGCAGTTCTTC. It codes for CASSTRQGDYNEQFF.